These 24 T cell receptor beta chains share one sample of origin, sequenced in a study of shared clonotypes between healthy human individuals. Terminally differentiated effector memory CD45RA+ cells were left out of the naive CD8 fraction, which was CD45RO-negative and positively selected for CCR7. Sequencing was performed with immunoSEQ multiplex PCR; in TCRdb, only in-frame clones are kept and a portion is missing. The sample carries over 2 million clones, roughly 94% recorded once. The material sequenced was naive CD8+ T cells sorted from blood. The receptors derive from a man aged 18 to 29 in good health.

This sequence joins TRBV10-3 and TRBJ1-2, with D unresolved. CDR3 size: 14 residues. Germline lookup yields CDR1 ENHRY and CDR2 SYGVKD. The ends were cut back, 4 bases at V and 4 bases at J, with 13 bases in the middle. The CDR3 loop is CAISADYYPYGYTF. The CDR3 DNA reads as TGTGCCATCAGTGCAGACTACTACCCCTATGGCTACACCTTC.

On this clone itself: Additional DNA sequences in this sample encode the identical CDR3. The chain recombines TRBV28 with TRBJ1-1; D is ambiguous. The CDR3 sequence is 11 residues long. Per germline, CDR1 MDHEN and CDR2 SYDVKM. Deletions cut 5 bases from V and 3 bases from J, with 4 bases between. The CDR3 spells CASSPHTEAFF. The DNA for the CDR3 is TGTGCCAGCAGTCCCCACACTGAAGCTTTCTTT.

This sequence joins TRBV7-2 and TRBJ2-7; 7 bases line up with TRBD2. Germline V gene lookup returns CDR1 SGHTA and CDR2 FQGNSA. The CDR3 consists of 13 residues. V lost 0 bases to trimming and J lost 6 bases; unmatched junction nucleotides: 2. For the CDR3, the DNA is TGTGCCAGCAGCTTAGCGGGAGGGTCCGAGCAGTACTTC. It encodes CASSLAGGSEQYF.

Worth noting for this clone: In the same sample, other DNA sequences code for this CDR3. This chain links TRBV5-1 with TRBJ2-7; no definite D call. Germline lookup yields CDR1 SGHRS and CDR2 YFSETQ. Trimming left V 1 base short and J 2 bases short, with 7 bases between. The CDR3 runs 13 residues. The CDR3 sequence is CASSLSPTYEQYF. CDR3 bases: TGCGCCAGCAGCTTGTCTCCTACCTACGAGCAGTACTTC.

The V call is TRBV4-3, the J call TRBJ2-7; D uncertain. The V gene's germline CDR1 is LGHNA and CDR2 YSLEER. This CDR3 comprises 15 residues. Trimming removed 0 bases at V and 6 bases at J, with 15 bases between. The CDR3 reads CASSQDTGSHREQYF. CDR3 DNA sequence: TGCGCCAGCAGCCAAGATACTGGGTCCCATCGCGAGCAGTACTTC.

CDR3: CASSLTGIGPEAFF. In DNA, the CDR3 is TGTGCCAGCAGTTTAACAGGGATCGGCCCTGAAGCTTTCTTT. The chain couples TRBV28 to TRBJ1-1; weak D call: TRBD1 (6 bases). Trimming shortened V by 2 bases and J by 6 bases, and 13 bases separated the two germline ends. The CDR3 runs to 14 residues. Germline CDR1 and CDR2: MDHEN and SYDVKM.

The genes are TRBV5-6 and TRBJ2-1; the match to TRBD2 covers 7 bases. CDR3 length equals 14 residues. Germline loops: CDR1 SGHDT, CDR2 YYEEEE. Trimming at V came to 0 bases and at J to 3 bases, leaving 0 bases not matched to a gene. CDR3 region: CASSLGEGYNEQFF. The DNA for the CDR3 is TGTGCCAGCAGCTTGGGGGAGGGCTACAATGAGCAGTTCTTC.

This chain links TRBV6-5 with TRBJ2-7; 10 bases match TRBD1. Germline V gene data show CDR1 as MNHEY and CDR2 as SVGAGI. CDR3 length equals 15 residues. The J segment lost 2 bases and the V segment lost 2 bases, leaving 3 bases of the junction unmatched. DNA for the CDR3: TGTGCCAGCAGTTACCGGACAGGGGGAGCCTACGAGCAGTACTTC. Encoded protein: CASSYRTGGAYEQYF.

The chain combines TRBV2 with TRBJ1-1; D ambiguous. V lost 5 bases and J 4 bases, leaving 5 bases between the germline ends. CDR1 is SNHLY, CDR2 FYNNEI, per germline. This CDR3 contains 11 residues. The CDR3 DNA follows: TGTGCCAGCAGTATCGGCACTGAAGCTTTCTTT. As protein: CASSIGTEAFF.

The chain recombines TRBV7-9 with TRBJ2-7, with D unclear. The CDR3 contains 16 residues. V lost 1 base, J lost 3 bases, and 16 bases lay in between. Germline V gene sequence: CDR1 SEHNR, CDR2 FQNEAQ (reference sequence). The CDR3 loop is CASSLGPGGVGYEQYF. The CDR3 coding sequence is TGTGCCAGCAGCTTAGGGCCTGGTGGGGTTGGCTACGAGCAGTACTTC.

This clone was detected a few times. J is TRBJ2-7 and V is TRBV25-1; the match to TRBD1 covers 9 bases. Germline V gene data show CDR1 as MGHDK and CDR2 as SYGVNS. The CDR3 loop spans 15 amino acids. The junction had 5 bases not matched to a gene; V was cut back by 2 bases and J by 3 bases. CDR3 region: CASSEQGQGGYEQYF. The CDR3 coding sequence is TGTGCCAGCAGTGAACAGGGACAGGGAGGCTACGAGCAGTACTTC.

CDR3 nucleotides: TGTGCCAGCAGCTTGGCACTGGGTTTAATAGATACGCAGTATTTT. Translation gives CASSLALGLIDTQYF. This chain connects TRBV5-4 to TRBJ2-3, with unresolved D. V shed 0 bases and J shed 5 bases, with 13 bases lying between them. The V gene's germline CDR1 is SGHNT and CDR2 YYREEE (reference sequence). There are 15 residues in the CDR3.

The CDR3 DNA reads TGTGCCAGCAGCCCGGGGGGAGCTCGGGGCTACACCTTC. Translating it yields CASSPGGARGYTF. This chain connects TRBV5-4 to TRBJ1-2; a weak D match, TRBD1 (5 bases). CDR1 is SGHNT, CDR2 YYREEE, per germline (reference sequence). Trimming left V 4 bases short and J 8 bases short, with 15 bases between. The CDR3 totals 13 residues.

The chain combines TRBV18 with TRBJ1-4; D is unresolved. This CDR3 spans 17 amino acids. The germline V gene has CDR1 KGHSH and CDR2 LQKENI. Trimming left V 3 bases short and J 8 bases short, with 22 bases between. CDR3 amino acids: CASSPRFGEYSQEKLFF. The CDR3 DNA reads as TGTGCCAGCTCACCGCGGTTTGGGGAGTATAGTCAGGAAAAACTGTTTTTT.

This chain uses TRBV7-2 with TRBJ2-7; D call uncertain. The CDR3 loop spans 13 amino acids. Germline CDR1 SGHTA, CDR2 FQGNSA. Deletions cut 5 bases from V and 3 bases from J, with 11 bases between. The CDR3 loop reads CASSLPPDYEQYF. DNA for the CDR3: TGTGCCAGCAGCCTCCCCCCGGACTACGAGCAGTACTTC.

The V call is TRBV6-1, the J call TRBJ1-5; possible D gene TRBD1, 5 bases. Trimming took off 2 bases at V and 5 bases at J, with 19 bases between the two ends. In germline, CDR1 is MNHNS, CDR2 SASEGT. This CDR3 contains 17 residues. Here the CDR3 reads CASSEPRVGSGDQPQHF. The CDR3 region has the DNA TGTGCCAGCAGTGAACCCCGAGTGGGATCGGGGGATCAGCCCCAGCATTTT.

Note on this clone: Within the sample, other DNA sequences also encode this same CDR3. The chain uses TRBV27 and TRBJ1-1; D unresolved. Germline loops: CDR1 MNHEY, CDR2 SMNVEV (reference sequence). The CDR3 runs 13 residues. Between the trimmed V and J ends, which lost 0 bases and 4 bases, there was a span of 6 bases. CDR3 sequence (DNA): TGTGCCAGCAGTTTATCAGTGGGCACTGAAGCTTTCTTT. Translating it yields CASSLSVGTEAFF.

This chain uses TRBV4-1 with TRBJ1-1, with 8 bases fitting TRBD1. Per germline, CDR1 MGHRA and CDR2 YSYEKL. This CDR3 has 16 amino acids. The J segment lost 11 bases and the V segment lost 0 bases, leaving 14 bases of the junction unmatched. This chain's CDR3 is CASSQDGRGPPLRAFF. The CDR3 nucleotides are TGCGCCAGCAGCCAAGATGGCAGGGGGCCCCCCTTGAGGGCTTTCTTT.

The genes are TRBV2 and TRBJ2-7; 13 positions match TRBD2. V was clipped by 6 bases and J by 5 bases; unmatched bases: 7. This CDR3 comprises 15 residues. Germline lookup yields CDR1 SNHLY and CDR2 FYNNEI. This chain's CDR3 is CASRELAGGPDEQYF. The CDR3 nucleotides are TGTGCCAGCAGGGAACTAGCGGGAGGGCCCGACGAGCAGTACTTC.

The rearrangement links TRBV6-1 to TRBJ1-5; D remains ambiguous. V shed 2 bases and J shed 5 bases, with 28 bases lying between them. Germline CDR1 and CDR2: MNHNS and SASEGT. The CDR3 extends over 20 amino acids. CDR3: CASSERSEDRGTYLHQPQHF. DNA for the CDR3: TGTGCCAGCAGTGAACGGTCAGAGGATCGTGGAACCTACCTCCATCAGCCCCAGCATTTT.

CDR3 in amino acids: CASSGGRTYEQYF. CDR3 in DNA: TGTGCCAGCAGCGGGGGCCGGACCTACGAGCAGTACTTC. The chain couples TRBV5-6 to TRBJ2-7, with a tentative D call TRBD1 (6 bases). V gave up 4 bases and J gave up 2 bases, with 10 bases separating them. This CDR3 has 13 residues. The germline gives CDR1 SGHDT, CDR2 YYEEEE.

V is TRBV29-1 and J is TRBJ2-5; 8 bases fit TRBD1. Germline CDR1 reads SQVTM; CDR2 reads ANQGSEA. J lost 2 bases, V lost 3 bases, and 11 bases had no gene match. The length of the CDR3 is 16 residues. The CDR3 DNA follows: TGCAGCGTTGATGGATTAGCACAGGGGGTACAAGAGACCCAGTACTTC. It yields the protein CSVDGLAQGVQETQYF. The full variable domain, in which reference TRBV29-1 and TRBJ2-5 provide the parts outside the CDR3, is SAVISQKPSRDICQRGTSLTIQCQVDSQVTMMFWYRQQPGQSLTLIATANQGSEATYESGFVIDKFPISRPNLTFSTLTVSNMSPEDSSIYLCSVDGLAQGVQETQYFGPGTRLLVL.

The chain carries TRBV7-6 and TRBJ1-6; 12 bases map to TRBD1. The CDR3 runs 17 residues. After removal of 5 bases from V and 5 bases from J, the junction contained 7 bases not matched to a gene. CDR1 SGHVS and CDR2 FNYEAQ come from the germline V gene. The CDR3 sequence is CASSPGTGGFDNSPLHF. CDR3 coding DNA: TGTGCCAGCAGCCCCGGGACAGGGGGCTTTGATAATTCACCCCTCCACTTT.

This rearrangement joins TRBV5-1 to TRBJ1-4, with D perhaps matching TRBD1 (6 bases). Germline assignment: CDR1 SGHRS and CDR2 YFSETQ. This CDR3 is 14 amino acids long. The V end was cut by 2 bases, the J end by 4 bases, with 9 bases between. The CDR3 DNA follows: TGCGCCAGCAGCTTAACAGGGCTTAATGAAAAACTGTTTTTT. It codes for CASSLTGLNEKLFF.